The source of this TCR beta chain is a study of blood T cells in healthy people across ages. The CDR3 contains 14 residues. CDR1 is MNHEY and CDR2 is SVGEGT in the germline V gene. V was shortened by 6 bases and J by 8 bases, with 16 bases between the two germline ends. This clonotype was detected only a few times. As yet, its antigen is unknown. Through a sample-barcoded 5' primer and a J-beta primer mix, a second PCR was run for roughly 6 to 11 cycles. One entry per CDR3 protein, called by TCRdb with MiXCR from the 5' RACE reads. Of approximately 780,000 distinct CDR3 sequences listed, roughly 26% are singletons. Points from the study as a whole: It was held that the diversity estimates obtained from one million T cells were underestimates.

Another study also made use of these data, one on T cells of mothers and their children. Per that paper: The people who donated were a few healthy Caucasian mothers and their six children.

Material: blood. The chain employs TRBV6-2 or TRBV6-3 and TRBJ2-2; tentative D call: TRBD1 (5 bases). The receptor was derived from a boy aged 5-17 years in good health. The CDR3 region is CASSKHQGAGELFF. In DNA form, the CDR3 reads TGTGCCAGCAGCAAGCACCAAGGGGCTGGGGAGCTGTTTTTT.